These 30 T cell receptor beta chains were sequenced from one sample in a study of T cell changes during pregnancy in multiple sclerosis. The assay was immunoSEQ multiplex PCR, and TCRdb's table has in-frame clones only and misses some. The sample holds approximately 43,000 clones, around 84% seen once. The starting material was CD4+ T cells from peripheral blood mononuclear cells, obtained before pregnancy. The receptors were gathered from a female donor with multiple sclerosis, enrolled in a pregnancy study.

V is TRBV11-2 and J is TRBJ1-1, with 9 bases fitting TRBD1. Per germline, CDR1 SGHAT and CDR2 FQNNGV. J gave up 5 bases and V 5 bases, and 9 bases lay outside the gene matches. This CDR3 has 15 amino acids. For the CDR3, the DNA is TGTGCCAGCAGCCCTCCCACAGGGGGCAGGACTGAAGCTTTCTTT. Protein: CASSPPTGGRTEAFF.

This chain joins TRBV6-6 and TRBJ2-5; no definite D call. CDR3 length equals 15 residues. CDR1 MNHNY and CDR2 SVGAGI come from the germline V gene (reference sequence). Trimming left V 4 bases short and J 1 base short, with 13 bases between. The CDR3 nucleotides read TGTGCCAGCAGTTTGACCCGTTCGGGCCAAGAGACCCAGTACTTC. Its translation is CASSLTRSGQETQYF.

V and J are TRBV4-3 and TRBJ1-6; 8 bases are shared with TRBD1. Per the germline V gene, CDR1 is LGHNA and CDR2 is YSLEER. Trimming removed 4 bases from V and 7 bases from J; junction bases left unmatched: 6. CDR3 length equals 15 residues. CDR3 in amino acids: CASSPIGQGNSPLHF. The CDR3 nucleotides read TGCGCCAGCAGCCCGATTGGACAGGGAAATTCACCCCTCCACTTT.

This clone was seen more than once but under ten times. Written as DNA, the CDR3 is TGTGCCAGCAGCTTAGAATTGACCCTAGCGAACACCGGGGAGCTGTTTTTT. Protein: CASSLELTLANTGELFF. This chain connects TRBV7-6 to TRBJ2-2; D is unresolved. The V and J ends lost 1 base and 0 bases respectively, with 12 bases between them. This CDR3 contains 17 residues. Germline CDR1 reads SGHVS; CDR2 reads FNYEAQ.

This rearrangement joins TRBV5-1 to TRBJ1-1; tentatively, D is TRBD1 (5 bases). CDR1 SGHRS and CDR2 YFSETQ come from the germline V gene. There are 14 residues in the CDR3. V lost 0 bases and J 3 bases, leaving 9 bases between the germline ends. The CDR3 region is CASSLVGGDTEAFF. As DNA, the CDR3 is TGCGCCAGCAGCTTGGTGGGGGGGGACACTGAAGCTTTCTTT.

The sample holds a few counts of this clone. The V and J genes are TRBV7-2 and TRBJ1-2, with 7 positions matching TRBD1. Germline V gene sequence: CDR1 SGHTA, CDR2 FQGNSA. V was pared by 5 bases and J by 4 bases, with 4 bases of the junction left unmatched. The CDR3 runs 13 residues. The CDR3 sequence is CASSQTGPYGYTF. In DNA, the CDR3 is TGTGCCAGCAGCCAGACAGGGCCCTATGGCTACACCTTC.

J is TRBJ1-1 and V is TRBV5-1; D remains unclear. V was shortened by 4 bases and J by 6 bases, with 19 bases between the two germline ends. Per germline, CDR1 SGHRS and CDR2 YFSETQ. The CDR3 contains 15 residues. The CDR3 DNA reads TGCGCCAGCAGCCCTGGGTCAGGTATGCTCGCTGAAGCTTTCTTT. This gives the protein CASSPGSGMLAEAFF. Full variable domain (rest looked up from reference TRBV5-1 and TRBJ1-1): KAGVTQTPRYLIKTRGQQVTLSCSPISGHRSVSWYQQTPGQGLQFLFEYFSETQRNKGNFPGRFSGRQFSNSRSEMNVSTLELGDSALYLCASSPGSGMLAEAFFGQGTRLTVV.

The J gene is TRBJ1-1, the V gene TRBV7-9, with 9 bases that match TRBD1. Looked up from germline, CDR1 is SEHNR and CDR2 is FQNEAQ (reference sequence). The ends lost 1 base at V and 0 bases at J; junction bases unmatched: 3. The CDR3 length is 16 residues. The CDR3 sequence is CASSLGGTGLNTEAFF. The CDR3 DNA reads as TGTGCCAGCAGCTTAGGGGGGACAGGGCTGAACACTGAAGCTTTCTTT.

The chain couples TRBV30 to TRBJ2-7; 7 bases fit TRBD1. The CDR3 spans 13 residues. CDR1 GTSNPN and CDR2 SVGIG come from the germline V gene (reference sequence). J gave up 4 bases and V 5 bases, and 8 bases lay outside the gene matches. CDR3 protein: CAWSGGERYEQYF. CDR3 nucleotide sequence: TGTGCCTGGTCAGGGGGAGAGAGGTACGAGCAGTACTTC.

The chain uses TRBV18 and TRBJ1-3, with a weak D call TRBD1 (5 bases). V was trimmed by 3 bases and J by 4 bases, leaving 13 bases between them. The CDR3 is made up of 15 amino acids. Germline V gene data show CDR1 as KGHSH and CDR2 as LQKENI. The CDR3 here is CASSPSQGGGNTIYF. The CDR3 coding sequence is TGTGCCAGCTCACCCTCCCAGGGCGGCGGAAACACCATATATTTT.

The rearrangement links TRBV7-2 to TRBJ2-1; D call uncertain. Trimming took 1 base from V and 5 from J, leaving 9 bases between them. Germline CDR1 is SGHTA and CDR2 is FQGNSA. The length of the CDR3 is 14 residues. The chain's CDR3 is CASSLVAGNNEQFF. The CDR3 DNA reads TGTGCCAGCAGCTTAGTGGCAGGAAACAATGAGCAGTTCTTC. The full variable domain, rest sourced from reference TRBV7-2 and TRBJ2-1, is GAGVSQSPSNKVTEKGKDVELRCDPISGHTALYWYRQSLGQGLEFLIYFQGNSAPDKSGLPSDRFSAERTGGSVSTLTIQRTQQEDSAVYLCASSLVAGNNEQFFGPGTRLTVL.

This chain joins TRBV7-7 and TRBJ2-1; 7 nucleotides line up with TRBD2. V lost 8 bases and J lost 6; bases outside the gene matches: 7. Germline V CDR1 and CDR2: SSHAT, FNYEAQ (reference sequence). This CDR3 comprises 13 residues. CDR3 sequence reads: CASGGGPGNEQFF. Here the CDR3 DNA reads TGTGCCAGCGGGGGAGGGCCCGGCAATGAGCAGTTCTTC.

This clone was counted once. The chain joins TRBV19 to TRBJ2-7, with TRBD1 identical over 8 bases. J lost 6 bases, V lost 5 bases, and 12 bases had no gene match. The CDR3 runs to 15 residues. CDR1 and CDR2 from the germline V gene are LNHDA and SQIVND (reference sequence). The CDR3 bases are TGTGCCAGTAGTCCTCGGACAGGGATTGTTGGCGAGCAGTACTTC. It yields the protein CASSPRTGIVGEQYF. Using reference TRBV19 and TRBJ2-7 for the parts outside the CDR3, the full variable domain is DGGITQSPKYLFRKEGQNVTLSCEQNLNHDAMYWYRQDPGQGLRLIYYSQIVNDFQKGDIAEGYSVSREKKESFPLTVTSAQKNPTAFYLCASSPRTGIVGEQYFGPGTRLTVT.

Only a few counts were recorded for this clone. The chain couples TRBV27 to TRBJ1-2; TRBD1 aligns across 8 bases. The CDR3 runs to 13 residues. Germline assignment: CDR1 MNHEY and CDR2 SMNVEV (reference sequence). Trimming took 8 bases from V and 7 from J; bases not matched to a gene: 9. The CDR3 sequence: CASLSQGAGGYTF. In nucleotides, the CDR3 is TGTGCCAGCCTTTCCCAGGGGGCCGGTGGCTACACCTTC.

The chain carries TRBV9 and TRBJ2-1; 12 bases are shared with TRBD2. Germline values: CDR1 SGDLS, CDR2 YYNGEE. This CDR3 has 23 residues. With 3 bases clipped from V and 9 bases from J, the junction kept 31 bases outside the gene matches. The CDR3 sequence is CASSESPPSGGGVAVRPYGEQFF. CDR3 sequence (DNA): TGTGCCAGCAGCGAGAGCCCTCCTAGCGGGGGGGGCGTCGCTGTACGGCCATATGGTGAGCAGTTCTTC.

V is TRBV19 and J is TRBJ2-7; D gene ambiguous. The CDR3 is 14 residues long. The V gene's germline CDR1 is LNHDA and CDR2 SQIVND (reference sequence). V dropped 5 bases and J dropped 0 bases, with 11 bases sitting between them. DNA of the CDR3: TGTGCCAGTAGTGAAAACCCACACTCCTACGAGCAGTACTTC. Translating it yields CASSENPHSYEQYF.

This chain links TRBV25-1 with TRBJ2-1; perhaps TRBD1 as D (8 bases). The CDR3 runs to 17 residues. Trimming removed 3 bases from V and 7 bases from J, with 22 bases in between. CDR1 MGHDK and CDR2 SYGVNS come from the germline V gene. DNA for the CDR3: TGTGCCAGCAGTGACCCGGGGGGACAGGCTACACTAAATGAGCAGTTCTTC. As protein: CASSDPGGQATLNEQFF.

V is TRBV7-9 and J is TRBJ2-3, with D unresolved. V lost 2 bases, J lost 6 bases, and 9 bases lay in between. Per the germline V gene, CDR1 is SEHNR and CDR2 is FQNEAQ (reference sequence). This CDR3 is built from 13 residues. In nucleotides, the CDR3 is TGTGCCAGCAGCTTAAGAATAGTGGATACGCAGTATTTT. This sequence encodes CASSLRIVDTQYF.

This sequence joins TRBV11-2 and TRBJ1-6; weak D call: TRBD1 (5 bases). CDR3 length equals 16 residues. Trimming left V 5 bases short and J 10 bases short, with 21 bases between. The germline gives CDR1 SGHAT, CDR2 FQNNGV. The CDR3 loop reads CASSPGGEGWNSPLHF. The CDR3 nucleotides read TGTGCCAGCAGCCCGGGAGGGGAAGGTTGGAACTCACCCCTCCACTTT.

The V call is TRBV29-1, the J call TRBJ1-1; D unclear. Trimming took 7 bases from V and 8 from J, leaving 17 bases between them. Per the germline V gene, CDR1 is SQVTM and CDR2 is ANQGSEA. The CDR3 contains 12 residues. CDR3 residues: CSATDTDREAFF. CDR3 DNA sequence: TGCAGCGCGACCGACACCGACCGAGAAGCTTTCTTT.

The V call is TRBV9, the J call TRBJ2-5, with D unclear. Deletions cut 4 bases from V and 7 bases from J, with 11 bases between. The CDR3 runs 12 residues. Germline CDR1 SGDLS, CDR2 YYNGEE. The CDR3 DNA reads as TGTGCCAGCAGCCCGTTCCCGGGGACCCAGTACTTC. Its protein product is CASSPFPGTQYF.

The V gene is TRBV14, the J gene TRBJ1-2; TRBD1 matches 7 bases. There are 14 residues in the CDR3. CDR1 is SGHDN, CDR2 FVKESK, per germline. V lost 4 bases to trimming and J lost 7 bases; unmatched junction nucleotides: 9. CDR3 in amino acids: CASSPTAGTAGYTF. CDR3 bases: TGTGCCAGCAGCCCCACAGCCGGGACAGCTGGCTACACCTTC.

This clone was detected only once. V usage is TRBV18 and J usage is TRBJ1-4; D ambiguous. The V and J ends lost 1 base and 5 bases respectively, with 8 bases between them. Germline assignment: CDR1 KGHSH and CDR2 LQKENI. The CDR3 has 14 amino acids. CDR3 protein: CASSPRPGNEKLFF. The CDR3 DNA reads as TGTGCCAGCTCACCACGGCCAGGAAATGAAAAACTGTTTTTT.

This chain joins TRBV29-1 and TRBJ1-1; 11 nucleotides agree with TRBD1. The CDR3 length is 15 residues. Trimming at V came to 4 bases and at J to 3 bases, leaving 7 bases not matched to a gene. In germline, CDR1 is SQVTM, CDR2 ANQGSEA. The CDR3 DNA reads as TGCAGCGTTGGGGGGGACAGGGGGGCGCACACTGAAGCTTTCTTT. Protein sequence: CSVGGDRGAHTEAFF.

The chain employs TRBV7-6 and TRBJ1-5; possible D gene TRBD1, 5 bases. Trimming removed 2 bases from V and 2 bases from J, with 10 bases in between. Germline V gene lookup returns CDR1 SGHVS and CDR2 FNYEAQ. This CDR3 comprises 15 residues. This chain's CDR3 is CASSLFPGGNQPQHF. CDR3 nucleotides: TGTGCCAGCAGCTTATTTCCGGGGGGCAATCAGCCCCAGCATTTT.

The chain combines TRBV19 with TRBJ1-2; no reliable D call. The germline gives CDR1 LNHDA, CDR2 SQIVND (reference sequence). The germline V and J ends were trimmed by 5 bases and 4 bases, with 17 bases remaining between them. The CDR3 runs to 15 residues. CDR3 residues: CASSRQEHGRYGYTF. Here the CDR3 DNA reads TGTGCCAGTAGTCGCCAGGAACATGGTCGCTATGGCTACACCTTC.

The V gene is TRBV5-1, the J gene TRBJ2-3; 10 bases match TRBD1. CDR3 length equals 16 residues. The germline gives CDR1 SGHRS, CDR2 YFSETQ. The V gene end was trimmed by 5 bases and the J gene end by 0 bases; junction bases not matched to a gene: 6. CDR3 bases: TGCGCCAGCAGACGTGGACAGGGGGATAGCACAGATACGCAGTATTTT. This codes for CASRRGQGDSTDTQYF.

A single count supports this clone. The CDR3 here is CASSLDWGQVYGYTF. The CDR3 bases are TGTGCCAGCAGCTTAGATTGGGGACAGGTATATGGCTACACCTTC. This chain uses TRBV11-2 with TRBJ1-2; 8 bases map to TRBD1. This CDR3 region has 15 residues. Germline values: CDR1 SGHAT, CDR2 FQNNGV. V lost 0 bases to trimming and J lost 5 bases; unmatched junction nucleotides: 5. Combining the CDR3 with reference TRBV11-2 and TRBJ1-2 gives the whole variable domain EAGVAQSPRYKIIEKRQSVAFWCNPISGHATLYWYQQILGQGPKLLIQFQNNGVVDDSQLPKDRFSAERLKGVDSTLKIQPAKLEDSAVYLCASSLDWGQVYGYTFGSGTRLTVV.

This chain connects TRBV18 to TRBJ1-2, with 8 bases lining up with TRBD1. Germline lookup yields CDR1 KGHSH and CDR2 LQKENI. Trimming took 0 bases from V and 6 from J; bases not matched to a gene: 6. CDR3 length: 15 residues. In DNA form, the CDR3 reads TGTGCCAGCTCACCACCGACAGGGGCAATCAATGGCTACACCTTC. As protein: CASSPPTGAINGYTF. The whole variable domain, filled in from reference TRBV18 and TRBJ1-2, reads NAGVMQNPRHLVRRRGQEARLRCSPMKGHSHVYWYRQLPEEGLKFMVYLQKENIIDESGMPKERFSAEFPKEGPSILRIQQVVRGDSAAYFCASSPPTGAINGYTFGSGTRLTVV.

V is TRBV27 and J is TRBJ2-7; 9 bases map to TRBD1. V lost 6 bases to trimming and J lost 4 bases; unmatched junction nucleotides: 13. The CDR3 is made up of 16 amino acids. Germline-derived CDR1 and CDR2 are MNHEY and SMNVEV (reference sequence). The CDR3 bases are TGTGCCAGCAGAACCCACGGGACAGGGAACCGGTACGAGCAGTACTTC. This sequence encodes CASRTHGTGNRYEQYF.